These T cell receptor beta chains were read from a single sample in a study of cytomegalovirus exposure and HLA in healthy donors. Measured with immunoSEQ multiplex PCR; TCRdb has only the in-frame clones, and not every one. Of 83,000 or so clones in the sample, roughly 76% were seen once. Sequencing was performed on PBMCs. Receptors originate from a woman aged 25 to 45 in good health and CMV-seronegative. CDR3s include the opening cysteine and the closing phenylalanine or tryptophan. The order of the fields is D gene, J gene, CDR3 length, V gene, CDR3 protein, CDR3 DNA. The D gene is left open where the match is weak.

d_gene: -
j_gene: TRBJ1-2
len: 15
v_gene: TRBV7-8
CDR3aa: CASSLEGGANYGYTF
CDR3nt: TGTGCCAGCAGCTTAGAGGGGGGGGCGAACTATGGCTACACCTTC

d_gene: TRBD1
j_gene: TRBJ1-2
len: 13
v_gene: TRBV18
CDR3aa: CASSQDRRGIGTF
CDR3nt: TGTGCCAGCTCACAGGACAGGAGGGGGATCGGCACCTTC

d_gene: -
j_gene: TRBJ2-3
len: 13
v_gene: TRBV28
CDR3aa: CASSFSFTDTQYF
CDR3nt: TGTGCCAGCAGTTTTTCCTTTACAGATACGCAGTATTTT

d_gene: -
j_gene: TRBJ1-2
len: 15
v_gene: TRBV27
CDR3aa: CASSLSGAGIPGYTF
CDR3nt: TGTGCCAGCAGTTTATCGGGGGCAGGAATCCCTGGCTACACCTTC

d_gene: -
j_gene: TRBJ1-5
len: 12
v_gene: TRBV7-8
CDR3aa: CASSSSDQPQHF
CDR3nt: TGTGCCAGCAGCTCCTCCGATCAGCCCCAGCATTTT

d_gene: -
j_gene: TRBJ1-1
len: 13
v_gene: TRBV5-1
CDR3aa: CASSYGRGTEAFF
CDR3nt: TGCGCCAGCTCCTATGGGAGAGGGACTGAAGCTTTCTTT

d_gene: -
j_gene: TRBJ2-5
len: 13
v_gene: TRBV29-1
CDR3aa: CSVEGGVRETQYF
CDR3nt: TGCAGCGTTGAAGGCGGGGTGCGGGAGACCCAGTACTTC

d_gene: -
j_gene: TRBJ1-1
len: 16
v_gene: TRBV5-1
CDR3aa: CASSPGQTFKNTEAFF
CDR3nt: TGCGCCAGCAGCCCAGGACAGACCTTCAAGAACACTGAAGCTTTCTTT

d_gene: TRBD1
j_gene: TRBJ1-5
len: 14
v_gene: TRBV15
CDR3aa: CATSKTGGNQPQHF
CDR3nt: TGTGCCACCAGCAAAACAGGGGGTAATCAGCCCCAGCATTTT

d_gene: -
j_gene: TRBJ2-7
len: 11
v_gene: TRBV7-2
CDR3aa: CASSFRYEQYF
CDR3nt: TGTGCCAGCAGCTTCCGATACGAGCAGTACTTC

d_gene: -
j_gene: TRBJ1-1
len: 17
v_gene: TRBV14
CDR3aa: CASSLRTRVVMNTEAFF
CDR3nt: TGTGCCAGCAGCCTAAGGACCAGGGTGGTAATGAACACTGAAGCTTTCTTT

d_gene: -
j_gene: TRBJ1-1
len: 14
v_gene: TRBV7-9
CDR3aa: CASTQAGGRTEAFF
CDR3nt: TGTGCCAGCACCCAGGCGGGGGGGCGCACTGAAGCTTTCTTT

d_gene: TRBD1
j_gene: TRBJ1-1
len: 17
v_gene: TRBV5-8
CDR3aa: CASSTGAFQGENTEAFF
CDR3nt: TGTGCCAGCAGCACCGGTGCGTTTCAGGGGGAGAACACTGAAGCTTTCTTT

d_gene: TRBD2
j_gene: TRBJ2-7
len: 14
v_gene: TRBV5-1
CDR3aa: CASSPSGTTYEQYF
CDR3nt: TGCGCCAGCAGCCCTAGCGGGACCACCTACGAGCAGTACTTC

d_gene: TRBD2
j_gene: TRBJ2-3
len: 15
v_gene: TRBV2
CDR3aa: CASSLAGVPTDTQYF
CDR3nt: TGTGCCAGCAGTCTAGCGGGAGTCCCCACAGATACGCAGTATTTT

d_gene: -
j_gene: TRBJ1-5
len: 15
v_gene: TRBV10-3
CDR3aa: CAISELAGGGQPQHF
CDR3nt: TGTGCCATCAGTGAGTTGGCGGGGGGCGGGCAGCCCCAGCATTTT

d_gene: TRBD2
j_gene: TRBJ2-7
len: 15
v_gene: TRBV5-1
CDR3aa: CASSGGLARIHEQYF
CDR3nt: TGCGCCAGCAGCGGGGGACTAGCAAGGATCCACGAGCAGTACTTC

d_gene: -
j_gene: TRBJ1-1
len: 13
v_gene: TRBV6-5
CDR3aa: CASRRQGGDGAFF
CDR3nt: TGTGCCAGCAGAAGACAAGGGGGGGATGGAGCTTTCTTT